The rows below give T cell receptor beta chains drawn from one sample of a study of cytomegalovirus exposure and HLA in healthy donors. The assay was immunoSEQ multiplex PCR, and TCRdb's table has in-frame clones only and misses some. Altogether under 150,000 clones are present, 65% to 90% being singletons, with the ten largest covering about 0.7%. Specimen: PBMCs. Every receptor here comes from a man aged 18 to 29 in good health and CMV-seronegative. Each CDR3 is given with its conserved first and last residue. Fields, in order: V gene, D gene, CDR3 length, J gene, CDR3 protein, CDR3 DNA. The D gene is left open where the match is weak.

V gene: TRBV12-5; D gene: TRBD1; CDR3 length: 15; J gene: TRBJ2-7; CDR3 protein: CASGLEQGASHEQYF; CDR3 DNA: TGTGCTAGTGGTCTTGAACAGGGGGCGTCCCACGAGCAGTACTTC
V gene: TRBV6-6; D gene: TRBD1; CDR3 length: 15; J gene: TRBJ2-7; CDR3 protein: CASSYSKTGTGEQYF; CDR3 DNA: TGTGCCAGCAGTTACTCGAAGACAGGGACCGGCGAGCAGTACTTC
V gene: TRBV7-7; D gene: TRBD2; CDR3 length: 15; J gene: TRBJ2-7; CDR3 protein: CASSFGPGGAYEQYF; CDR3 DNA: TGTGCTAGCAGCTTCGGTCCCGGGGGGGCCTACGAGCAGTACTTC
V gene: TRBV19; D gene: TRBD1; CDR3 length: 13; J gene: TRBJ2-7; CDR3 protein: CASSSTGDREQYF; CDR3 DNA: TGTGCCAGTAGTTCGACAGGGGATCGCGAGCAGTACTTC
V gene: TRBV30; D gene: -; CDR3 length: 13; J gene: TRBJ1-5; CDR3 protein: CAWAEGGNQPQHF; CDR3 DNA: TGTGCCTGGGCAGAGGGGGGCAATCAGCCCCAGCATTTT
V gene: TRBV29-1; D gene: -; CDR3 length: 13; J gene: TRBJ1-5; CDR3 protein: CSVEGSGNQPQHF; CDR3 DNA: TGCAGCGTCGAAGGAAGCGGCAATCAGCCCCAGCATTTT
V gene: TRBV7-2; D gene: -; CDR3 length: 14; J gene: TRBJ2-1; CDR3 protein: CASSLTTALYEQFF; CDR3 DNA: TGTGCCAGCAGCTTAACTACGGCACTCTATGAGCAGTTCTTC
V gene: TRBV18; D gene: -; CDR3 length: 15; J gene: TRBJ1-2; CDR3 protein: CASSPSGHTNYGYTF; CDR3 DNA: TGTGCCAGCTCACCGTCCGGACATACTAACTATGGCTACACCTTC
V gene: TRBV9; D gene: TRBD2; CDR3 length: 16; J gene: TRBJ2-5; CDR3 protein: CASSGPTSGGSQTQYF; CDR3 DNA: TGTGCCAGCAGCGGCCCGACTAGCGGGGGGTCGCAGACCCAGTACTTC
V gene: TRBV10-3; D gene: -; CDR3 length: 19; J gene: TRBJ1-5; CDR3 protein: CAISELSSADPYSNQPQHF; CDR3 DNA: TGTGCCATCAGTGAGTTAAGTAGCGCAGACCCGTATAGCAATCAGCCCCAGCATTTT
V gene: TRBV7-9; D gene: TRBD1; CDR3 length: 15; J gene: TRBJ1-4; CDR3 protein: CASSLAGTGNEKLFF; CDR3 DNA: TGTGCCAGCAGCTTAGCCGGGACAGGGAATGAAAAACTGTTTTTT